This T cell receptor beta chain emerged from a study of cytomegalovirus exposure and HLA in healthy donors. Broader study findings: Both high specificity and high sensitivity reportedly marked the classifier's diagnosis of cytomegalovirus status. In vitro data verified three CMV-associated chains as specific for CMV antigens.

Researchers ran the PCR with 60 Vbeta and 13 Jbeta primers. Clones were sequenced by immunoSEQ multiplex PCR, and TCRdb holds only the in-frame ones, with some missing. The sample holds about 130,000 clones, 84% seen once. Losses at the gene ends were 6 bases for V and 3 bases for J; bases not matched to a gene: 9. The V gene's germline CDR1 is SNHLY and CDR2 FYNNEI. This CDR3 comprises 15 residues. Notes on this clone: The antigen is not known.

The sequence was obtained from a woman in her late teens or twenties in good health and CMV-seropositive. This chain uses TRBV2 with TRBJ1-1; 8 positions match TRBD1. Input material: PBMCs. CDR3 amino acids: CASSPSGGRDTEAFF. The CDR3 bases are TGTGCCAGCAGCCCCTCAGGGGGCCGAGACACTGAAGCTTTCTTT.